Detailed here is one TCR beta chain. This study enrolled people aged about 18 to 90 from about 24 US geographic areas. Membership in each cohort depended on participant-reported clinical history. These data belong to a study of blood T cell repertoires in COVID-19. Overall study context: Acute and convalescent COVID-19 samples came from the United States, Italy and Spain. The cDNA or gDNA used as material had been derived from T cells, B-cell-depleted T cells, or PBMCs.

Data came from immunoSEQ multiplex PCR; TCRdb stores just in-frame clones and leaves some out. The profile shows under 300,000 clones, roughly 88% of them singletons. This receptor was obtained from a woman aged 40 to 50 with acute COVID-19. The sequenced sample was PBMCs or T cells enriched from blood (not recorded which).

The CDR3 DNA reads TGTGCCAGCAGCCGTTCGAACACTGAAGCTTTCTTT. It is translated as CASSRSNTEAFF. The chain employs TRBV6-5 and TRBJ1-1; D remains ambiguous. CDR1 is MNHEY, CDR2 SVGAGI, per germline. Between the trimmed V and J ends, which lost 6 bases and 1 base, there was a span of 6 bases. CDR3 length equals 12 residues.